The 27 T cell receptor beta chains presented below share a single source sample, sequenced in a study of CD8 T cells in Susac syndrome. Random hexamers served to reverse transcribe roughly 0.45 to 1 ug RNA. TCRdb itself ran the immunoSEQ multiplex PCR reads through MiXCR, one entry per CDR3 protein. In the table there are roughly 120,000 distinct CDR3 sequences, 90% to 95% of which are singletons. Sequencing was carried out using CD4+ T cells from PBMCs. These receptors were obtained from a human donor in good health.

Here the CDR3 DNA reads TGTGCCAGCAGCGTAGCAGGCCGGGCTGAAGCTTTCTTT. Protein product: CASSVAGRAEAFF. The chain is built from TRBV9 and TRBJ1-1, with no clear D. V shed 0 bases and J shed 6 bases, with 9 bases lying between them. The CDR3 sequence is 13 residues long. Germline V CDR1 and CDR2: SGDLS, YYNGEE.

The J gene is TRBJ2-2, the V gene TRBV7-2, with 8 bases identical to TRBD1. The CDR3 runs to 16 residues. Unmatched junction bases numbered 6, after V lost 4 bases and J lost 2 bases. Germline CDR1 is SGHTA and CDR2 is FQGNSA. The CDR3 protein is CASSYGQGANTGELFF. The CDR3 nucleotides are TGTGCCAGCAGCTACGGACAGGGCGCAAACACCGGGGAGCTGTTTTTT.

V gene TRBV7-9 combines with J gene TRBJ1-2, with D unclear. This CDR3 has 14 amino acids. Looked up from germline, CDR1 is SEHNR and CDR2 is FQNEAQ (reference sequence). The V gene lost 5 bases and the J gene lost 6 bases, with 16 bases spanning the gap. The CDR3 DNA sequence: TGTGCCAGCAGCCCCATCCCTCCTAGAAATGGCTACACCTTC. Its translation: CASSPIPPRNGYTF.

The genes are TRBV5-6 and TRBJ2-1, with D perhaps matching TRBD2 (6 bases). The V end lost 2 bases, the J end lost 11 bases, and 23 bases lay between the germline ends. Germline CDR1 SGHDT, CDR2 YYEEEE. The CDR3 runs 16 residues. CDR3 amino acids: CASSLTAGRSLQKQFF. DNA of the CDR3: TGTGCCAGCAGCTTAACCGCGGGACGTTCTCTACAAAAGCAGTTCTTC.

The sample holds one count of this clonotype. The V call is TRBV20-1, the J call TRBJ2-2, with 15 nucleotides matching TRBD2. This CDR3 has 15 amino acids. Germline CDR1 is DFQATT and CDR2 is SNEGSKA (reference sequence). The J segment lost 7 bases and the V segment lost 6 bases, leaving 6 bases of the junction unmatched. CDR3 protein: CSAGLAGGGVGELFF. Written as DNA, the CDR3 is TGCAGTGCGGGACTAGCGGGAGGAGGAGTCGGGGAGCTGTTTTTT.

The chain is built from TRBV7-2 and TRBJ2-2, with D possibly being TRBD2 (5 bases). Germline CDR1 is SGHTA and CDR2 is FQGNSA. The V end was cut by 4 bases, the J end by 5 bases, with 14 bases between. This CDR3 spans 15 amino acids. CDR3 in DNA: TGTGCCAGCAGCTCCCCCGGGATTATAACCGGGGAGCTGTTTTTT. This translates into CASSSPGIITGELFF.

The chain employs TRBV20-1 and TRBJ1-5; TRBD1 is a possible D gene (6 bases). The germline CDR1 and CDR2 sequences are DFQATT and SNEGSKA (reference sequence). The V and J ends lost 4 bases and 7 bases respectively, with 8 bases between them. The CDR3 length is 11 residues. CDR3 loop: CSAKGGQPQHF. DNA for the CDR3: TGCAGTGCTAAGGGGGGCCAGCCCCAGCATTTT.

V usage is TRBV29-1 and J usage is TRBJ1-2, with 8 bases matching TRBD1. The CDR3 runs 15 residues. After removal of 2 bases from V and 6 bases from J, the junction contained 11 bases not matched to a gene. Germline CDR1 reads SQVTM; CDR2 reads ANQGSEA. CDR3 residues: CSVESDRGWANGYTF. For the CDR3, the DNA is TGCAGCGTTGAATCCGACAGGGGTTGGGCCAATGGCTACACCTTC.

This chain links TRBV14 with TRBJ1-3; D unresolved. This CDR3 contains 13 residues. V gave up 6 bases and J gave up 4 bases, with 10 bases separating them. CDR1 and CDR2 from the germline V gene are SGHDN and FVKESK. In nucleotides, the CDR3 is TGTGCCAGCAGGGACCGGCCCGGAAACACCATATATTTT. Its translation: CASRDRPGNTIYF.

The V gene is TRBV12-3 or TRBV12-4, the J gene TRBJ2-3; TRBD2 aligns across 8 bases. The trim removed 8 bases at V and 7 bases at J, leaving 5 bases unmatched. This CDR3 has 12 amino acids. The CDR3 DNA sequence: TGTGCCAGCCGAACGGGAGGGTATACGCAGTATTTT. Protein: CASRTGGYTQYF.

The genes are TRBV30 and TRBJ1-2; TRBD1 is a possible D gene (6 bases). The CDR3 is 14 amino acids. Trimming shortened V by 3 bases and J by 4 bases, and 15 bases separated the two germline ends. The V gene's germline CDR1 is GTSNPN and CDR2 SVGIG (reference sequence). CDR3 coding DNA: TGTGCCTGGAGGGGGACATTCAGACTCTATGGCTACACCTTC. Residues: CAWRGTFRLYGYTF.

This clonotype has only one observation. The chain is built from TRBV2 and TRBJ1-3; no clear D gene. Germline V gene sequence: CDR1 SNHLY, CDR2 FYNNEI. The CDR3 covers 15 residues. V was pared by 4 bases and J by 1 base, with 11 bases between. The CDR3 region is CASSVGLSSGNTIYF. The CDR3 DNA is TGTGCCAGCAGTGTCGGACTATCTTCTGGAAACACCATATATTTT.

The chain joins TRBV18 to TRBJ2-1, with TRBD1 matching over 8 bases. Germline CDR1 and CDR2: KGHSH and LQKENI. V lost 3 bases and J lost 5; bases outside the gene matches: 0. CDR3 length: 13 amino acids. This CDR3 is CASSPGQDNEQFF. The CDR3 DNA reads as TGTGCCAGCTCACCGGGACAGGACAATGAGCAGTTCTTC.

The chain joins TRBV7-9 to TRBJ2-7, with 12 positions matching TRBD2. The germline V gene has CDR1 SEHNR and CDR2 FQNEAQ (reference sequence). J was trimmed by 5 bases and V by 4 bases; bases with no gene match: 6. The CDR3 consists of 15 residues. The CDR3 here is CASSSGLAGIHEQYF. Written as DNA, the CDR3 is TGTGCCAGCAGCTCCGGACTAGCGGGAATCCACGAGCAGTACTTC.

This rearrangement joins TRBV14 to TRBJ2-1; perhaps TRBD1 as D (6 bases). Germline-derived CDR1 and CDR2 are SGHDN and FVKESK. The V gene lost 2 bases and the J gene lost 11 bases, with 13 bases spanning the gap. This CDR3 is 13 amino acids long. CDR3 amino acids: CASSQLTDSQQFF. DNA of the CDR3: TGTGCCAGCAGCCAACTTACGGACAGTCAGCAGTTCTTC.

The rearrangement links TRBV27 to TRBJ1-2; D possibly corresponds to TRBD1 (6 bases). This CDR3 region has 13 residues. Germline V gene sequence: CDR1 MNHEY, CDR2 SMNVEV (reference sequence). V lost 5 bases, J lost 5 bases, and 12 bases lay in between. The chain's CDR3 is CASSTMDSYGYTF. For the CDR3, the DNA is TGTGCCAGCAGTACAATGGACAGTTATGGCTACACCTTC.

The chain uses TRBV7-2 and TRBJ2-2, with D hard to call. Germline CDR1 is SGHTA and CDR2 is FQGNSA. The CDR3 is 18 amino acids. V lost 1 base and J 4 bases, leaving 19 bases between the germline ends. The CDR3 reads CASSLDPYRLQATGELFF. The CDR3 region has the DNA TGTGCCAGCAGCTTAGATCCCTACCGGTTGCAGGCCACCGGGGAGCTGTTTTTT.

This chain links TRBV20-1 with TRBJ2-1; 11 bases fit TRBD2. CDR3 length: 16 residues. Germline trimming cut 1 base from V and 7 bases from J; bases unmatched to any gene: 9. In germline, CDR1 is DFQATT, CDR2 SNEGSKA (reference sequence). Here the CDR3 reads CSARVLAGGLLNEQFF. In DNA form, the CDR3 reads TGCAGTGCTAGAGTCCTAGCGGGAGGCTTGTTGAATGAGCAGTTCTTC.

The gene calls are TRBV20-1 and TRBJ2-5, with TRBD1 matching 8 bases. The trim removed 3 bases at V and 3 bases at J, leaving 3 bases unmatched. The CDR3 is made up of 13 amino acids. Germline CDR1 and CDR2: DFQATT and SNEGSKA (reference sequence). DNA of the CDR3: TGCAGTGCTAGCCTGACAGGGGAAGAGACCCAGTACTTC. Translated, it gives CSASLTGEETQYF.

This rearrangement joins TRBV29-1 to TRBJ2-3, with TRBD2 as a possible D gene (5 bases). Germline CDR1 and CDR2: SQVTM and ANQGSEA. The V end was cut by 8 bases, the J end by 4 bases, with 16 bases between. This CDR3 is built from 13 residues. CDR3 loop: CSSDRGVADTQYF. CDR3 nucleotide sequence: TGCAGCTCAGACCGGGGTGTAGCAGATACGCAGTATTTT.

The chain is built from TRBV12-5 and TRBJ2-3; D gene ambiguous. The V gene lost 5 bases and the J gene lost 0 bases, with 3 bases spanning the gap. Germline CDR1 LGHNT, CDR2 FRNRAP. The CDR3 covers 12 residues. The CDR3 DNA is TGTGCTAGTGGTAAGAGCACAGATACGCAGTATTTT. Translated: CASGKSTDTQYF.

The genes are TRBV6-2 or TRBV6-3 and TRBJ2-7, with TRBD1 identical over 7 bases. CDR1 and CDR2 from the germline V gene are MNHEY and SVGEGT. The CDR3 runs to 15 residues. Trimming cost V 6 bases and J 0 bases; bases outside gene matches: 8. The CDR3, as DNA: TGTGCCAGCAGCACCGACGACAGGGACTCCTACGAGCAGTACTTC. It codes for CASSTDDRDSYEQYF.

This clonotype turned up a few times. The V call is TRBV3-1, the J call TRBJ1-1, with D unresolved. Germline CDR1 LGHDT, CDR2 YNNKEL (reference sequence). V lost 2 bases to trimming and J lost 0 bases, with 1 base between them. The CDR3 spans 12 residues. The CDR3 sequence is CASSQMNTEAFF. CDR3 nucleotide sequence: TGTGCCAGCAGCCAAATGAACACTGAAGCTTTCTTT.

The chain links TRBV29-1 to TRBJ1-1; possibly TRBD1 for D (5 bases). With 7 bases removed from V and 3 bases from J, the gap between germline ends came to 21 bases. Germline loops: CDR1 SQVTM, CDR2 ANQGSEA. The CDR3 contains 15 residues. In nucleotides, the CDR3 is TGCAGCGCTGCCCCCCGGGTACGGGGGGACACTGAAGCTTTCTTT. Its translation is CSAAPRVRGDTEAFF.

In this sample, this clonotype turned up a few times. The gene calls are TRBV19 and TRBJ1-5, with 10 bases matching TRBD1. V lost 5 bases to trimming and J lost 7 bases; unmatched junction nucleotides: 5. The CDR3 spans 14 residues. The germline gives CDR1 LNHDA, CDR2 SQIVND (reference sequence). CDR3 DNA: TGTGCCAGTAGTTCGACAGGGGGCGGGCAGCCCCAGCATTTT. This codes for CASSSTGGGQPQHF.

This rearrangement joins TRBV15 to TRBJ2-3, with 8 bases fitting TRBD2. The CDR3 is 16 residues long. Germline V gene lookup returns CDR1 LNHNV and CDR2 YYDKDF (reference sequence). V trimming: 3 bases; J trimming: 0 bases; junction bases outside the gene matches: 5. In DNA, the CDR3 is TGTGCCACCAGCAGGGGTACTAGCGGCAGCACAGATACGCAGTATTTT. Protein: CATSRGTSGSTDTQYF.

The J gene is TRBJ2-5, the V gene TRBV28, with 10 bases fitting TRBD1. The CDR3 runs to 15 residues. V was pared by 5 bases and J by 4 bases, with 7 bases of the junction left unmatched. The germline gives CDR1 MDHEN, CDR2 SYDVKM. The CDR3 is CASSTRTGGLETQYF. CDR3 nucleotides: TGTGCCAGCAGTACCAGGACAGGGGGGCTAGAGACCCAGTACTTC.